The 14 T cell receptor beta chains below were found in one sample sequenced in a study of blood T cell repertoires in COVID-19. Clones were read by immunoSEQ multiplex PCR, and TCRdb kept only the in-frame ones, dropping some. Seen here are 200,000 or so clones, roughly 90% observed once, and the top ten hold approximately 0.77%. The material sequenced was peripheral blood. The receptors come from a man aged 55 to 70 with COVID-19, enrolled during active disease.

This clone was detected once. This rearrangement joins TRBV4-1 to TRBJ1-6; 11 bases match TRBD1. Germline trimming cut 4 bases from V and 7 bases from J; bases unmatched to any gene: 6. The CDR3 consists of 16 residues. From germline, CDR1 is MGHRA and CDR2 YSYEKL. CDR3 sequence (DNA): TGCGCCAGCAGCCCCTGGACAGGGGGCCTGAATTCACCCCTCCACTTT. Amino acids: CASSPWTGGLNSPLHF.

This chain connects TRBV7-9 to TRBJ2-3; 7 bases agree with TRBD1. The V segment lost 5 bases and the J segment 2 bases; nucleotides outside the gene matches: 13. The CDR3 length is 17 residues. Germline V gene data show CDR1 as SEHNR and CDR2 as FQNEAQ (reference sequence). Here the CDR3 reads CASSPRVRQGPTDTQYF. The CDR3, as DNA: TGTGCCAGCAGCCCCAGGGTCAGACAGGGTCCCACAGATACGCAGTATTTT.

The chain has TRBV4-1 and TRBJ1-3; no reliable D call. The V end lost 4 bases, the J end lost 0 bases, and 16 bases lay between the germline ends. The germline CDR1 and CDR2 sequences are MGHRA and YSYEKL. CDR3 length equals 17 residues. CDR3 sequence reads: CASSRSMTLNSGNTIYF. The CDR3 region has the DNA TGCGCCAGCAGCCGATCGATGACACTTAACTCTGGAAACACCATATATTTT.

The V and J genes are TRBV6-5 and TRBJ1-5; TRBD1 agrees at 7 bases. This CDR3 spans 13 amino acids. Germline trimming cut 8 bases from V and 6 bases from J; bases unmatched to any gene: 7. The germline V gene encodes CDR1 MNHEY and CDR2 SVGAGI. DNA of the CDR3: TGTGCCAGCCAGGGGGTCCCCCCTCAGCCCCAGCATTTT. This translates into CASQGVPPQPQHF.

The gene calls are TRBV29-1 and TRBJ2-1, with TRBD2 identical over 11 bases. Per germline, CDR1 SQVTM and CDR2 ANQGSEA. The CDR3 contains 16 residues. Losses at the gene ends were 0 bases for V and 8 bases for J; bases not matched to a gene: 9. In DNA, the CDR3 is TGCAGCGTTGAAGAAATAGCGGGAGGGCCCTTCGATGAGCAGTTCTTC. It is translated as CSVEEIAGGPFDEQFF.

The V gene is TRBV18, the J gene TRBJ2-1; 11 bases agree with TRBD2. This CDR3 comprises 16 residues. Trimming at V came to 2 bases and at J to 5 bases, leaving 5 bases not matched to a gene. The germline gives CDR1 KGHSH, CDR2 LQKENI. CDR3: CASSPLGTSGHNEQFF. CDR3 coding DNA: TGTGCCAGCTCACCATTGGGGACTAGCGGCCACAATGAGCAGTTCTTC.

CDR3 DNA: TGTGCCAGCAGTTTATCGGGCGGGAGGGTCGGCGAGCAGTACTTC. Translation: CASSLSGGRVGEQYF. V and J are TRBV27 and TRBJ2-7, with 9 bases that match TRBD2. Germline loops: CDR1 MNHEY, CDR2 SMNVEV (reference sequence). Germline trimming cut 0 bases from V and 6 bases from J; bases unmatched to any gene: 6. The CDR3 length is 15 residues.

CDR3 bases: TGTGCCACCAGCAATAGGGCTAGCGGGAAGTACGAGCAGTACTTC. It yields the protein CATSNRASGKYEQYF. The chain employs TRBV15 and TRBJ2-7, with 9 bases fitting TRBD2. The V gene's germline CDR1 is LNHNV and CDR2 YYDKDF (reference sequence). The CDR3 totals 15 residues. Germline trimming cut 4 bases from V and 4 bases from J; bases unmatched to any gene: 8.

The chain carries TRBV28 and TRBJ1-2, with D possibly being TRBD1 (6 bases). The CDR3 extends over 15 amino acids. CDR1 and CDR2 from the germline V gene are MDHEN and SYDVKM. V was shortened by 7 bases and J by 2 bases, with 17 bases between the two germline ends. The CDR3 spells CASTQKGGGNYGYTF. In DNA, the CDR3 is TGTGCCAGCACCCAAAAAGGGGGAGGGAACTATGGCTACACCTTC.

The CDR3 DNA follows: TGTGCCACCAGCAGAGGAGGTGCGGGACAGGGAACCGAGCAGTACTTC. Translating it yields CATSRGGAGQGTEQYF. The chain has TRBV15 and TRBJ2-7, with 9 bases identical to TRBD1. The CDR3 runs 16 residues. J was trimmed by 6 bases and V by 1 base; bases with no gene match: 10. Germline CDR1 and CDR2: LNHNV and YYDKDF (reference sequence).

V and J are TRBV28 and TRBJ1-1; no clear D. Trimming stripped 1 base from V and 1 base from J, with 7 bases between. The length of the CDR3 is 14 residues. CDR1 and CDR2 from the germline V gene are MDHEN and SYDVKM. Here the CDR3 reads CASSLSNTNTEAFF. CDR3 sequence (DNA): TGTGCCAGCAGTTTATCCAACACGAACACTGAAGCTTTCTTT.

This chain links TRBV5-8 with TRBJ2-7, with 9 bases identical to TRBD1. The ends lost 5 bases at V and 7 bases at J; junction bases unmatched: 10. Germline CDR1 reads SGHTS; CDR2 reads YDEGEE. This CDR3 is built from 14 residues. The CDR3 region is CASSVPGQGWEQYF. DNA of the CDR3: TGTGCCAGCAGTGTCCCGGGACAGGGTTGGGAGCAGTACTTC.

The rearrangement joins TRBV7-6 to TRBJ2-7; 7 nucleotides agree with TRBD1. Germline CDR1 and CDR2: SGHVS and FNYEAQ. The CDR3 is made up of 16 amino acids. V trimming: 4 bases; J trimming: 4 bases; junction bases outside the gene matches: 13. CDR3 bases: TGTGCCAGCAGCTCCCGGACAGGTCCCAAAGGGTACGAGCAGTACTTC. This gives the protein CASSSRTGPKGYEQYF.

The chain couples TRBV6-1 to TRBJ2-5, with TRBD2 identical over 7 bases. This CDR3 contains 18 residues. The ends lost 1 base at V and 5 bases at J; junction bases unmatched: 16. The germline V gene encodes CDR1 MNHNS and CDR2 SASEGT. CDR3 sequence: CASSEGRRSGTWVETQYF. CDR3 bases: TGTGCCAGCAGTGAAGGGCGCCGGAGCGGGACCTGGGTCGAGACCCAGTACTTC.